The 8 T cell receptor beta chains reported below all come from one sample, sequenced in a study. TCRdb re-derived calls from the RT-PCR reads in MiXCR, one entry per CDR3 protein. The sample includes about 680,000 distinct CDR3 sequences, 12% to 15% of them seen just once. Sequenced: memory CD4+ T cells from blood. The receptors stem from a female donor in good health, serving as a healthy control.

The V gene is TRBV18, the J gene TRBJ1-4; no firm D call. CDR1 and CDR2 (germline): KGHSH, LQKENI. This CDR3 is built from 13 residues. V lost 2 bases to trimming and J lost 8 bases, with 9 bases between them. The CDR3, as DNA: TGTGCCAGCTCACCAAGGTCCCAAGAAAAACTGTTTTTT. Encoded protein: CASSPRSQEKLFF.

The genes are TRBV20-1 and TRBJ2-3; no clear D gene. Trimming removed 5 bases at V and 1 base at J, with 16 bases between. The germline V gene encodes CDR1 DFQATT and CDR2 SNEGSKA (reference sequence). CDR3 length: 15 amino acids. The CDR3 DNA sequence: TGCAGTGCTCCTGGCCGAACGGAAGGCACAGATACGCAGTATTTT. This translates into CSAPGRTEGTDTQYF.

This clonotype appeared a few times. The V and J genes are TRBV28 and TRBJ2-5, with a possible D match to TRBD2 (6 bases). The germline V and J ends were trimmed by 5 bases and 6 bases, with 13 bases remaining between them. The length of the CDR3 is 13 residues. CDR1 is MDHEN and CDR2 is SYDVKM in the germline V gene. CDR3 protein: CASSPTSRQTQYF. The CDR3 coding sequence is TGTGCCAGCAGTCCCACTAGCCGGCAGACCCAGTACTTC.

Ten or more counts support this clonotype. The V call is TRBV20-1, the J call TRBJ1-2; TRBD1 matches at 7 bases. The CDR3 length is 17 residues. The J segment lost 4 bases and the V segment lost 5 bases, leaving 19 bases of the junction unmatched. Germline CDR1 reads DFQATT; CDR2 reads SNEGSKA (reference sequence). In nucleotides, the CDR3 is TGCAGTGCTTCCGCAATCAAAACAGGGGCGGGAGGCTATGGCTACACCTTC. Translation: CSASAIKTGAGGYGYTF.

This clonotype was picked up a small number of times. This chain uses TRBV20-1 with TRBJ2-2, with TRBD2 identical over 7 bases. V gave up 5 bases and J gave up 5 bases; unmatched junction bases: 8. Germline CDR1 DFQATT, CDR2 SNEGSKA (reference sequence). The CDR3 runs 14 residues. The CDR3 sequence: CSAPRDYPTGELFF. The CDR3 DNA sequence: TGCAGTGCTCCCCGGGACTACCCAACCGGGGAGCTGTTTTTT.

CDR3 DNA: TGTGCCAGCGGACTGCCCTCTGGAAACACCATATATTTT. Residues: CASGLPSGNTIYF. This chain links TRBV9 with TRBJ1-3, with D unresolved. Germline V CDR1 and CDR2: SGDLS, YYNGEE. This CDR3 has 13 residues. Trimming stripped 7 bases from V and 0 bases from J, with 8 bases between. The variable domain in full, with the rest retrieved from reference TRBV9 and TRBJ1-3, is DSGVTQTPKHLITATGQRVTLRCSPRSGDLSVYWYQQSLDQGLQFLIQYYNGEERAKGNILERFSAQQFPDLHSELNLSSLELGDSALYFCASGLPSGNTIYFGEGSWLTVV.

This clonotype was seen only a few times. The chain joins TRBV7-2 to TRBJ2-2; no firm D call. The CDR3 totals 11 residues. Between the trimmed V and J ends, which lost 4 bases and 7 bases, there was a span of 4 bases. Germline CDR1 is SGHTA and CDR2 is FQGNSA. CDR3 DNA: TGTGCCAGCAGCTCTATCGGGGAGCTGTTTTTT. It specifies CASSSIGELFF.

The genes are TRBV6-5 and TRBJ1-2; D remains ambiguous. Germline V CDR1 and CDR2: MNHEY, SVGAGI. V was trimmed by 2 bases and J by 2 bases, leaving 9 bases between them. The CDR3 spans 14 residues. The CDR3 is CASSYGGENYGYTF. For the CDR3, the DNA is TGTGCCAGCAGTTACGGTGGCGAAAACTATGGCTACACCTTC.